One and the same sample provided the 9 T cell receptor beta chains below, sequenced in a study of blood T cell repertoires in COVID-19 (dated by TCRdb to 2020 to 2021). Libraries were built with the immunoSEQ multiplex PCR assay. The immuneACCESS repertoire file appears here via TCRdb, limited to in-frame rearrangements. These files lack a portion of the clones; in checked studies, under half of the deficit traces to unresolved V genes, and the cause of the others is not known. In this sample the table shows 140,000 to 150,000 clones, 79% of which occur a single time. Clones ranked in the top ten supply over 7% of the sample. Sequencing was performed on peripheral blood. These receptors were taken from a man aged 50 or older with active or convalescent COVID-19.

This clone has only one observation. The chain carries TRBV24-1 and TRBJ2-5; 10 bases map to TRBD1. In germline, CDR1 is KGHDR, CDR2 SFDVKD. V gave up 4 bases and J gave up 3 bases; unmatched junction bases: 7. The CDR3 length is 16 residues. The CDR3 region has the DNA TGTGCCACCAGTGAGGGGACAGGGGTAGGAGAAGAGACCCAGTACTTC. Its protein is CATSEGTGVGEETQYF.

This clone was picked up a small number of times. The V call is TRBV27, the J call TRBJ1-6; unclear D gene. V lost 7 bases and J lost 4, with 14 bases in between. From germline, CDR1 is MNHEY and CDR2 SMNVEV (reference sequence). The CDR3 runs 15 residues. CDR3 nucleotide sequence: TGTGCCAGCAACTTTCTCGGGATTTATAATTCACCCCTCCACTTT. This gives the protein CASNFLGIYNSPLHF.

The J gene is TRBJ2-1, the V gene TRBV10-3; 12 nucleotides line up with TRBD2. Germline CDR1 ENHRY, CDR2 SYGVKD. The CDR3 is 15 residues long. Losses at the gene ends were 1 base for V and 7 bases for J; bases not matched to a gene: 2. This CDR3 is CAISELTSGSNEQFF. CDR3 sequence (DNA): TGTGCCATCAGTGAGTTGACTAGCGGGAGTAATGAGCAGTTCTTC.

The genes are TRBV25-1 and TRBJ2-1; 7 bases line up with TRBD2. CDR1 and CDR2 from the germline V gene are MGHDK and SYGVNS. The CDR3 is 14 residues long. The trim removed 0 bases at V and 16 bases at J, leaving 12 bases unmatched. The CDR3 is CASSEYGGAGAAFF. Written as DNA, the CDR3 is TGTGCCAGCAGTGAATACGGCGGGGCGGGAGCCGCTTTCTTC.

This chain links TRBV4-1 with TRBJ2-1; 10 bases fit TRBD2. Germline CDR1 reads MGHRA; CDR2 reads YSYEKL. The CDR3 is made up of 15 amino acids. With V trimmed by 6 bases and J by 8 bases, 10 bases remained unmatched. This CDR3 reads CASRRQASGSDEQFF. CDR3 in DNA: TGCGCCAGCAGACGACAGGCTAGCGGGAGCGATGAGCAGTTCTTC.

Only a few counts were recorded for this clone. The V call is TRBV28, the J call TRBJ1-2; 10 positions match TRBD1. The trim removed 6 bases at V and 0 bases at J, leaving 13 bases unmatched. The germline V gene has CDR1 MDHEN and CDR2 SYDVKM. The CDR3 covers 18 residues. CDR3 bases: TGTGCCAGCAGCCTCAAGGCGGGACAGGGGTTGGCTAACTATGGCTACACCTTC. Its protein is CASSLKAGQGLANYGYTF.

The chain has TRBV7-3 and TRBJ2-7, with TRBD2 matching 9 bases. V trimming: 0 bases; J trimming: 4 bases; junction bases outside the gene matches: 7. The germline V gene encodes CDR1 SGHTA and CDR2 FQGTGA. The CDR3 spans 16 residues. CDR3 DNA sequence: TGTGCCAGCAGCTTAACGGTAAAGCGGGGGGATTACGAGCAGTACTTC. The encoded protein is CASSLTVKRGDYEQYF.

This chain connects TRBV24-1 to TRBJ2-1, with 9 bases matching TRBD2. Germline V gene data show CDR1 as KGHDR and CDR2 as SFDVKD. The length of the CDR3 is 18 residues. V trimming: 0 bases; J trimming: 0 bases; junction bases outside the gene matches: 5. The CDR3 sequence: CATSDLPSGKSSYNEQFF. The CDR3 DNA reads TGTGCCACCAGTGATTTGCCTAGCGGGAAAAGCTCCTACAATGAGCAGTTCTTC.

The chain has TRBV24-1 and TRBJ1-2; 8 nucleotides align to TRBD1. Germline V lookup: CDR1 KGHDR, CDR2 SFDVKD. The CDR3 has 13 amino acids. J gave up 8 bases and V 7 bases, and 8 bases lay outside the gene matches. The CDR3: CATSVTGVGGYTF. As DNA, the CDR3 is TGTGCCACCAGCGTGACAGGGGTCGGAGGCTACACCTTC.